This T cell receptor beta chain was sequenced during a study of blood T cell repertoires in COVID-19. Overall study: T cells, B-cell-depleted T cells, or PBMCs supplied cDNA or gDNA.

Cohort allocation depended upon clinical history that participants reported. Recovered Cohort 3 donors showed two negative PCRs, clearance, or symptom resolution. The repertoire was sequenced with immunoSEQ multiplex PCR; TCRdb's copy has only in-frame clones and lacks some. The sample comprises hundreds of thousands of clones, around 91% of which are singletons, and 1% rests with the top ten. This clone is a singleton in its sample. This receptor was obtained from a young man who had recovered from COVID-19. The sequenced material came from PBMCs or T cells enriched from blood (not recorded which).

The DNA for the CDR3 is TGCGCCAGCAGTCCCTCCACAAAACCGTATGGCTACACCTTC. As protein: CASSPSTKPYGYTF. The chain joins TRBV10-1 to TRBJ1-2; D not resolved. Germline V lookup: CDR1 WNHNN, CDR2 SYGVQD (reference sequence). Trimming cost V 5 bases and J 5 bases, with 15 bases left between them. The CDR3 consists of 14 residues.